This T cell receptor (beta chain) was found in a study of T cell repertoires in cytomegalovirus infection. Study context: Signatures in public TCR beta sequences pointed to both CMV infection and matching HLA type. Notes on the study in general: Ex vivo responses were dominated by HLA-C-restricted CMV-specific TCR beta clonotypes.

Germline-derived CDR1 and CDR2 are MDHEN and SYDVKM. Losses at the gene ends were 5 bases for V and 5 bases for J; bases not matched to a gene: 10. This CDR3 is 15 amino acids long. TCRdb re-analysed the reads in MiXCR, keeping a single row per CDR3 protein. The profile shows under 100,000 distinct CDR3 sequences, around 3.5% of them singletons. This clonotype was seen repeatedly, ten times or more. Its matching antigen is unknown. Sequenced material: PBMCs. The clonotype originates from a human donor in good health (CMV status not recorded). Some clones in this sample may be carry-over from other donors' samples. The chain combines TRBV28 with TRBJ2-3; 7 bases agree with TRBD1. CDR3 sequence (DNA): TGTGCCAGCAGTCAGACAGGGACCAGTGGAGATACGCAGTATTTT. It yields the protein CASSQTGTSGDTQYF.